These 27 T cell receptor beta chains came from one sample sequenced in a study of neoadjuvant anti-PD-1 for oral cavity cancer. Data came from immunoSEQ multiplex PCR; TCRdb stores just in-frame clones and leaves some out. The sample records 16,000 or so clones, 50% to 75% being singletons. The sequencing used PBMCs, collected before nivolumab (anti-PD-1) treatment. These receptors were obtained from a person aged 35 to 85 with oral cavity squamous cell carcinoma.

The gene calls are TRBV4-1 and TRBJ2-7, with 7 bases aligning to TRBD2. The CDR3 spans 14 residues. Per germline, CDR1 MGHRA and CDR2 YSYEKL. Trimming removed 5 bases from V and 4 bases from J; junction bases left unmatched: 8. The CDR3 DNA reads as TGCGCCAGCAGCTCTGGGCCGGGAGGATACGAGCAGTACTTC. It specifies CASSSGPGGYEQYF.

The chain links TRBV6-6 to TRBJ1-2; TRBD1 is a possible D gene (6 bases). Germline V lookup: CDR1 MNHNY, CDR2 SVGAGI (reference sequence). CDR3 length: 14 amino acids. Trimming removed 11 bases at V and 6 bases at J, with 22 bases between. Here the CDR3 reads CAFSSTGAMDGYTF. The CDR3 nucleotides read TGTGCCTTCTCCTCGACGGGGGCTATGGATGGCTACACCTTC.

The V call is TRBV11-2, the J call TRBJ1-1, with 7 bases lining up with TRBD1. With V trimmed by 5 bases and J by 0 bases, 9 bases remained unmatched. The CDR3 is 16 residues long. From germline, CDR1 is SGHAT and CDR2 FQNNGV. CDR3 loop: CASSARDRFLNTEAFF. The CDR3 DNA reads as TGTGCCAGCAGCGCCCGGGACAGATTTCTGAACACTGAAGCTTTCTTT.

The chain is built from TRBV5-1 and TRBJ2-3; the match to TRBD2 covers 7 bases. This CDR3 is 15 amino acids long. CDR1 is SGHRS and CDR2 is YFSETQ in the germline V gene. The V and J ends lost 6 bases and 4 bases, in that order; junction bases with no gene match: 11. CDR3 nucleotide sequence: TGCGCCAGCAACGGGGCGGGAGTGCAGTCAGATACGCAGTATTTT. Its translation: CASNGAGVQSDTQYF. Combining the CDR3 with reference TRBV5-1 and TRBJ2-3 gives the whole variable domain KAGVTQTPRYLIKTRGQQVTLSCSPISGHRSVSWYQQTPGQGLQFLFEYFSETQRNKGNFPGRFSGRQFSNSRSEMNVSTLELGDSALYLCASNGAGVQSDTQYFGPGTRLTVL.

The gene calls are TRBV10-3 and TRBJ2-1, with 7 bases lining up with TRBD2. The CDR3 totals 12 residues. V gave up 8 bases and J gave up 5 bases; unmatched junction bases: 3. Per germline, CDR1 ENHRY and CDR2 SYGVKD. The CDR3 here is CAISSGNNEQFF. The CDR3 DNA reads as TGTGCCATCTCTAGCGGCAACAATGAGCAGTTCTTC.

The rearrangement links TRBV6-5 to TRBJ1-4; no clear D gene. V was shortened by 6 bases and J by 0 bases, with 2 bases between the two germline ends. This CDR3 has 12 amino acids. Germline CDR1 reads MNHEY; CDR2 reads SVGAGI. The CDR3 sequence is CASRSTNEKLFF. CDR3 bases: TGTGCCAGCAGGTCAACTAATGAAAAACTGTTTTTT.

V is TRBV2 and J is TRBJ1-1; 8 bases match TRBD1. Germline CDR1 and CDR2: SNHLY and FYNNEI. V trimming: 4 bases; J trimming: 7 bases; junction bases outside the gene matches: 8. The CDR3 is 14 amino acids. CDR3 sequence: CASSVQGAGVEAFF. DNA of the CDR3: TGTGCCAGCAGTGTTCAGGGGGCAGGGGTTGAAGCTTTCTTT.

The chain carries TRBV27 and TRBJ2-7; TRBD1 matches at 10 bases. J was trimmed by 4 bases and V by 2 bases; bases with no gene match: 5. The CDR3 has 15 residues. Germline assignment: CDR1 MNHEY and CDR2 SMNVEV (reference sequence). The CDR3 nucleotides are TGTGCCAGCAGTTTAATCCGGACAGGGGGGTACGAGCAGTACTTC. Translating gives CASSLIRTGGYEQYF.

The gene calls are TRBV9 and TRBJ2-1, with D unclear. From germline, CDR1 is SGDLS and CDR2 YYNGEE. CDR3 length: 16 residues. The germline V and J ends were trimmed by 4 bases and 0 bases, with 14 bases remaining between them. The CDR3 DNA reads as TGTGCCAGCAGCCTGGCCGGCGGCACCTCCTACAATGAGCAGTTCTTC. Translating gives CASSLAGGTSYNEQFF.

The J gene is TRBJ2-2, the V gene TRBV5-1, with D perhaps given as TRBD1 or TRBD2 (6 bases each). V was shortened by 0 bases and J by 6 bases, with 27 bases between the two germline ends. Germline V lookup: CDR1 SGHRS, CDR2 YFSETQ. The CDR3 sequence is 20 residues long. CDR3 sequence: CASSLAQTGALLMVAGELFF. For the CDR3, the DNA is TGCGCCAGCAGCTTGGCCCAGACGGGGGCACTTCTTATGGTTGCCGGGGAGCTGTTTTTT. Full variable domain (rest looked up from reference TRBV5-1 and TRBJ2-2): KAGVTQTPRYLIKTRGQQVTLSCSPISGHRSVSWYQQTPGQGLQFLFEYFSETQRNKGNFPGRFSGRQFSNSRSEMNVSTLELGDSALYLCASSLAQTGALLMVAGELFFGEGSRLTVL.

V is TRBV11-2 and J is TRBJ2-5; D is perhaps TRBD2 (6 bases). V lost 4 bases and J lost 4, with 13 bases in between. This CDR3 spans 14 amino acids. From germline, CDR1 is SGHAT and CDR2 FQNNGV. The CDR3 here is CASSSGQGGETQYF. In DNA, the CDR3 is TGTGCCAGCAGCTCTGGCCAGGGAGGAGAGACCCAGTACTTC.

The CDR3 here is CASSRGHYGYTF. In nucleotides, the CDR3 is TGTGCCAGCAGCAGGGGGCACTATGGCTACACCTTC. This chain joins TRBV6-5 and TRBJ1-2; TRBD1 aligns across 8 bases. The V gene's germline CDR1 is MNHEY and CDR2 SVGAGI. Trimming cost V 6 bases and J 3 bases; bases outside gene matches: 0. CDR3 length equals 12 residues.

The rearrangement links TRBV5-1 to TRBJ2-3, with a weak D call TRBD2 (7 bases). V lost 4 bases and J lost 4, with 19 bases in between. Looked up from germline, CDR1 is SGHRS and CDR2 is YFSETQ. The CDR3 consists of 16 residues. The CDR3 loop reads CASSHRGGRVPDTQYF. Here the CDR3 DNA reads TGCGCCAGCAGCCACAGAGGGGGGAGGGTTCCAGATACGCAGTATTTT.

The chain carries TRBV13 and TRBJ2-1, with 7 bases aligning to TRBD2. The CDR3 spans 20 residues. J lost 3 bases, V lost 4 bases, and 21 bases had no gene match. Per germline, CDR1 PRHDT and CDR2 FYEKMQ (reference sequence). The CDR3: CASSSNQASGPKGLYNEQFF. The CDR3 DNA reads as TGTGCCAGCAGCTCAAATCAAGCTAGCGGCCCAAAGGGACTCTACAATGAGCAGTTCTTC.

The CDR3 protein is CASSSSGNSYNEQFF. The CDR3 DNA reads as TGCGCCAGCAGCTCAAGCGGGAACTCCTACAATGAGCAGTTCTTC. The chain carries TRBV5-1 and TRBJ2-1; 7 nucleotides match TRBD2. Germline CDR1 SGHRS, CDR2 YFSETQ. The CDR3 runs to 15 residues. V gave up 3 bases and J gave up 0 bases; unmatched junction bases: 3.

This chain uses TRBV7-6 with TRBJ2-5; D is possibly TRBD1 or TRBD2 (5 bases each). Between the trimmed V and J ends, which lost 4 bases and 5 bases, there was a span of 17 bases. The CDR3 length is 15 residues. Germline V gene sequence: CDR1 SGHVS, CDR2 FNYEAQ. Here the CDR3 reads CASSYTALWGETQYF. CDR3 in DNA: TGTGCCAGCAGCTATACGGCCCTCTGGGGGGAGACCCAGTACTTC.

CDR3 in amino acids: CAWSKVGLEEKLFF. The CDR3 nucleotides are TGTGCCTGGAGCAAGGTGGGGCTGGAGGAAAAACTGTTTTTT. This chain links TRBV30 with TRBJ1-4, with a possible D match to TRBD1 (5 bases). Trimming stripped 3 bases from V and 8 bases from J, with 16 bases between. CDR1 GTSNPN and CDR2 SVGIG come from the germline V gene (reference sequence). CDR3 size: 14 residues.

J is TRBJ2-7 and V is TRBV9, with D unclear. This CDR3 is built from 13 residues. V lost 0 bases and J 3 bases, leaving 7 bases between the germline ends. Germline CDR1 reads SGDLS; CDR2 reads YYNGEE. CDR3 sequence: CASSVVPGYEQYF. CDR3 nucleotides: TGTGCCAGCAGCGTAGTTCCCGGCTACGAGCAGTACTTC.

This clone was counted a single time. V gene TRBV6-1 combines with J gene TRBJ2-4; 11 bases align to TRBD2. Germline-derived CDR1 and CDR2 are MNHNS and SASEGT. The CDR3 has 17 residues. With V trimmed by 2 bases and J by 2 bases, 5 bases remained unmatched. In DNA, the CDR3 is TGTGCCAGCAGTGAAATAGCGGGAGGGCTATCCAAAAACATTCAGTACTTC. This encodes CASSEIAGGLSKNIQYF.

This chain uses TRBV5-1 with TRBJ2-1; the D is unclear. CDR1 SGHRS and CDR2 YFSETQ come from the germline V gene. Trimming left V 4 bases short and J 0 bases short, with 17 bases between. This CDR3 comprises 17 residues. This chain's CDR3 is CASSPESQSGSYNEQFF. CDR3 nucleotides: TGCGCCAGCAGCCCGGAGTCACAGTCCGGCTCCTACAATGAGCAGTTCTTC.

The V gene is TRBV5-4, the J gene TRBJ1-2; D possibly corresponds to TRBD1 (6 bases). V dropped 2 bases and J dropped 7 bases, with 21 bases sitting between them. The CDR3 has 16 residues. CDR1 SGHNT and CDR2 YYREEE come from the germline V gene (reference sequence). The CDR3, as DNA: TGTGCCAGCAGCTTCGGAACTACGACAGGTTTGGGTGGCTACACCTTC. Translation gives CASSFGTTTGLGGYTF.

The chain recombines TRBV5-1 with TRBJ2-7; the D gene is possibly TRBD1 (6 bases). V gave up 6 bases and J gave up 1 base, with 17 bases separating them. The CDR3 sequence is 15 residues long. Germline CDR1 is SGHRS and CDR2 is YFSETQ. The CDR3 region is CASKTGTLLSYEQYF. DNA for the CDR3: TGCGCCAGCAAAACCGGGACATTACTTTCCTACGAGCAGTACTTC.

In its sample, this clone was seen once. The chain uses TRBV19 and TRBJ2-1, with D hard to call. Germline loops: CDR1 LNHDA, CDR2 SQIVND (reference sequence). With 5 bases removed from V and 9 bases from J, the gap between germline ends came to 8 bases. The CDR3 extends over 11 amino acids. Here the CDR3 reads CASSFRSEQFF. The DNA of the CDR3 is TGTGCCAGTAGTTTCCGTAGTGAGCAGTTCTTC.

A single count supports this clone. The gene calls are TRBV14 and TRBJ2-5; D is possibly TRBD1 (5 bases). Germline CDR1 reads SGHDN; CDR2 reads FVKESK. The CDR3 has 15 residues. V dropped 0 bases and J dropped 5 bases, with 13 bases sitting between them. The CDR3 nucleotides read TGTGCCAGCAGCCAAGATGGCCGGGCAGGGGAGACCCAGTACTTC. Its translation is CASSQDGRAGETQYF.

J is TRBJ2-5 and V is TRBV6-6; TRBD2 matches at 8 bases. The germline V gene has CDR1 MNHNY and CDR2 SVGAGI (reference sequence). The junction had 10 bases not matched to a gene; V was cut back by 2 bases and J by 5 bases. This CDR3 spans 16 amino acids. The CDR3 region has the DNA TGTGCCAGCAGTTACACACCGGGACTAGTAACCGAGACCCAGTACTTC. Residues: CASSYTPGLVTETQYF.

The V and J genes are TRBV15 and TRBJ2-2; D is unresolved. Looked up from germline, CDR1 is LNHNV and CDR2 is YYDKDF (reference sequence). Trimming took 0 bases from V and 4 from J, leaving 6 bases between them. There are 14 residues in the CDR3. The CDR3 loop reads CATSREVATGELFF. In DNA, the CDR3 is TGTGCCACCAGCAGAGAAGTCGCCACCGGGGAGCTGTTTTTT.

The chain employs TRBV10-3 and TRBJ2-5; D gene ambiguous. This CDR3 spans 12 amino acids. Germline CDR1 reads ENHRY; CDR2 reads SYGVKD. Trimming left V 5 bases short and J 2 bases short, with 6 bases between. The CDR3 region has the DNA TGTGCCATCAGTTCACAGCAAGAGACCCAGTACTTC. It yields the protein CAISSQQETQYF.